This T cell receptor beta chain came from a study of CD8+CD57+ T cells in acquired aplastic anemia. Only patients with CD8+CD57+ cell expansion on flow cytometry were chosen for sequencing. Genomic DNA templated the TCR beta VDJ and CDR3 profiling. TCRdb itself ran the reads through MiXCR, one entry per CDR3 protein. The data contain more than 250,000 distinct CDR3 sequences, 82% of them singletons. The sample taken for sequencing was sorted CD4+, CD8+, or CD8+CD57+ T cells (not recorded which) from PBMCs. The source of this sequence is a human donor with aplastic anemia.

The CDR3 nucleotides read TGTGCCAGCAGCCCTGAGCTAGCGGGGGGGCCCGATACGTTCTTT. This sequence encodes CASSPELAGGPDTFF. This chain links TRBV7-7 with TRBJ1-1; D may be TRBD1 (6 bases). CDR1 SSHAT and CDR2 FNYEAQ come from the germline V gene (reference sequence). The CDR3 has 15 residues. Trimming left V 5 bases short and J 14 bases short, with 27 bases between.